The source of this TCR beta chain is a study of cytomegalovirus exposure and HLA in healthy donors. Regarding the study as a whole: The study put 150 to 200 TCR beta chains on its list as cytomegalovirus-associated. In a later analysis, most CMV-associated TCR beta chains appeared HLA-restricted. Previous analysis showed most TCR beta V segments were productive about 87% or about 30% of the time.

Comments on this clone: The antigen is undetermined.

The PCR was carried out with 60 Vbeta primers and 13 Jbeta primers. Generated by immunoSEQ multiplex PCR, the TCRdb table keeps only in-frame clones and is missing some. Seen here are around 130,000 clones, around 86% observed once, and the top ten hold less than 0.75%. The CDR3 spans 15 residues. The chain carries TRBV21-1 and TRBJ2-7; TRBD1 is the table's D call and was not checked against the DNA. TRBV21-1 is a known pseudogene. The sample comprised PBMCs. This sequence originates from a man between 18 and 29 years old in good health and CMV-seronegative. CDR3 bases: TGTGCCAGCAGCAAAGAGGCAGGGGGTGGACGAGAGCAGTACTTC. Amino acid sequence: CASSKEAGGGREQYF.